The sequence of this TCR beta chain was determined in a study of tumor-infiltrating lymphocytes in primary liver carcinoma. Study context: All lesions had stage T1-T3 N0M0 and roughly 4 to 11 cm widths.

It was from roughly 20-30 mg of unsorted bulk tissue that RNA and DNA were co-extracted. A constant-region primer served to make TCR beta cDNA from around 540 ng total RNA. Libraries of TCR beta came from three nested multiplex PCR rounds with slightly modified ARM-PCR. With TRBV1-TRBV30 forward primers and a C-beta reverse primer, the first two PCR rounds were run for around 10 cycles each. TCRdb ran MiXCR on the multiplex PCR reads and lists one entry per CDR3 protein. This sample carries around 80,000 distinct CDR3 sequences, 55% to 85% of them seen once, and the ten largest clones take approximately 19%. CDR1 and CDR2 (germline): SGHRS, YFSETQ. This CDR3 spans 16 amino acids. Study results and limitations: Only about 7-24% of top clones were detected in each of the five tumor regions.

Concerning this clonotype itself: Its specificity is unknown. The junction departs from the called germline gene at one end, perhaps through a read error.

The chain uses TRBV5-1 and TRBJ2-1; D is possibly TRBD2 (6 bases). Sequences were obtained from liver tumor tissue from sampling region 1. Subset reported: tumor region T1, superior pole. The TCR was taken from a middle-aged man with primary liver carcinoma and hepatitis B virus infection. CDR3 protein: CASSRDLRSSCNGQFF. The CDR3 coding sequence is TGCGCCAGCAGCCGGGACTTGCGGTCCTCCTGCAATGGGCAGTTCTTC.